This passage covers 16 T cell receptor beta chains from one sample sequenced in a study of T cells in Graves' hyperthyroidism and ophthalmopathy. Amplified TCR beta CDR3 regions came from RNA transcripts. During a first-round RT-PCR of the TCR CDR3, the HTBI primer set was used. TCRdb passed the multiplex PCR reads through MiXCR, listing each CDR3 protein once. The top ten clones hold 34% of a sample with about 330,000 distinct CDR3 sequences, around 15% of them seen once. Material: blood. These receptors originate from a woman aged 40 to 50 with Graves' ophthalmopathy.

In regard to this clonotype: A read error may account for a junction end that differs from germline. This sequence joins TRBV3-1 and TRBJ1-1; perhaps TRBD1 as D (6 bases). Per the germline V gene, CDR1 is LGHDT and CDR2 is YNNKEL (reference sequence). The CDR3 sequence is 15 residues long. For the CDR3, the DNA is TGTGCCAGCAGCCCTAACAGGGCGTCGGGAACTGAAGCTTCCTTT. Its protein is CASSPNRASGTEASF.

This chain joins TRBV19 and TRBJ2-5; no clear D. The CDR3 totals 13 residues. Per the germline V gene, CDR1 is LNHDA and CDR2 is SQIVND (reference sequence). Trimming shortened V by 4 bases and J by 5 bases, and 11 bases separated the two germline ends. The CDR3 region has the DNA TGTGCCAGTAGTAACGCCGGCCGGGAGACCCAGTACTTC. It codes for CASSNAGRETQYF.

This clonotype was found a few times. V and J are TRBV5-1 and TRBJ1-2; possibly TRBD1 for D (5 bases). Between the trimmed V and J ends, which lost 9 bases and 4 bases, there was a span of 16 bases. CDR3 length: 13 residues. In germline, CDR1 is SGHRS, CDR2 YFSETQ. The chain's CDR3 is CATTLGRGYGYTF. CDR3 DNA: TGCGCCACCACCTTGGGGCGAGGCTATGGCTACACCTTC.

The chain combines TRBV20-1 with TRBJ2-2; either TRBD1 or TRBD2 may supply D (5 bases each). V lost 2 bases, J lost 2 bases, and 15 bases lay in between. The CDR3 is 16 residues long. The germline gives CDR1 DFQATT, CDR2 SNEGSKA (reference sequence). CDR3 in DNA: TGCAGTGCTAGATCCAAGGGACGAGCAAACACCGGGGAGCTGTTTTTT. As protein: CSARSKGRANTGELFF.

At least ten counts were recorded for this clonotype. The rearrangement uses TRBV29-1 and TRBJ2-3; 7 bases fit TRBD2. CDR3 length equals 13 residues. Germline values: CDR1 SQVTM, CDR2 ANQGSEA. After removal of 3 bases from V and 9 bases from J, the junction contained 9 bases not matched to a gene. The CDR3 nucleotides read TGCAGCGTTGACTATTCAGCGGGGCCAACGCAGTATTTT. This encodes CSVDYSAGPTQYF.

This clonotype appeared many times. The gene calls are TRBV6-2 or TRBV6-3 and TRBJ2-1; the D gene could be TRBD1 or TRBD2 (5 bases each). V was cut by 6 bases and J by 6 bases, with 18 bases left in between. Per the germline V gene, CDR1 is MNHEY and CDR2 is SVGEGT. This CDR3 has 15 residues. The CDR3 sequence is CASRTSTKGSNEQFF. The DNA for the CDR3 is TGTGCCAGCAGAACTTCGACAAAGGGGAGCAATGAGCAGTTCTTC.

The table lists this clonotype with many counts. This chain joins TRBV3-1 and TRBJ2-7; 7 nucleotides match TRBD1. CDR3 length equals 15 residues. J was trimmed by 2 bases and V by 1 base; bases with no gene match: 5. Germline V CDR1 and CDR2: LGHDT, YNNKEL (reference sequence). The CDR3 region has the DNA TGTGCCAGCAGCCAAGGCTGGGACAGAACCTACGAGCAGTACTTC. Residues: CASSQGWDRTYEQYF.

This clonotype was detected only a few times. The rearrangement joins TRBV5-4 to TRBJ2-1; D remains unclear. Trimming removed 3 bases from V and 10 bases from J, with 17 bases in between. CDR3 length: 14 residues. Looked up from germline, CDR1 is SGHNT and CDR2 is YYREEE (reference sequence). The CDR3 bases are TGTGCCAGCAGCTCCTTGGATCTGACTGGGGAGCAGTTCTTC. Amino acid sequence: CASSSLDLTGEQFF.

This clonotype has a count of ten or more. The DNA for the CDR3 is TGTGCCAGCAGTGACGGACTGTTCACTGAAGCTTTCTTT. Translating gives CASSDGLFTEAFF. This rearrangement joins TRBV2 to TRBJ1-1, with D unclear. V lost 3 bases, J lost 4 bases, and 9 bases lay in between. Looked up from germline, CDR1 is SNHLY and CDR2 is FYNNEI. CDR3 size: 13 residues.

This clonotype was recorded at least ten times. The chain uses TRBV7-2 and TRBJ2-3, with D unresolved. The CDR3 runs to 15 residues. Looked up from germline, CDR1 is SGHTA and CDR2 is FQGNSA. Trimming stripped 1 base from V and 5 bases from J, with 13 bases between. CDR3: CASSLVGNPGDTQYF. As DNA, the CDR3 is TGTGCCAGCAGCTTAGTTGGTAATCCGGGAGATACGCAGTATTTT.

This clonotype showed up many times. This chain links TRBV19 with TRBJ1-6; 8 positions agree with TRBD1. There are 16 residues in the CDR3. J was trimmed by 10 bases and V by 4 bases; bases with no gene match: 12. CDR1 is LNHDA and CDR2 is SQIVND in the germline V gene (reference sequence). CDR3: CASSRLWTGKKSPLHF. The CDR3 DNA reads as TGTGCCAGTAGTAGATTGTGGACAGGGAAAAAGTCACCCCTCCACTTT. Full variable domain (remainder filled in from reference TRBV19 and TRBJ1-6): DGGITQSPKYLFRKEGQNVTLSCEQNLNHDAMYWYRQDPGQGLRLIYYSQIVNDFQKGDIAEGYSVSREKKESFPLTVTSAQKNPTAFYLCASSRLWTGKKSPLHFGNGTRLTVT.

This clonotype was recorded at least ten times. Here the CDR3 DNA reads TGTGCCAGCAGCCCCCTTGTTGGCGGGAGATACAATGAGCAGTTCTTC. Amino acids: CASSPLVGGRYNEQFF. The chain is built from TRBV11-2 and TRBJ2-1; TRBD2 agrees at 7 bases. Germline assignment: CDR1 SGHAT and CDR2 FQNNGV. J lost 4 bases, V lost 5 bases, and 11 bases had no gene match. This CDR3 has 16 amino acids.

This clonotype was seen ten or more times. The chain uses TRBV20-1 and TRBJ2-5, with D unresolved. Germline V CDR1 and CDR2: DFQATT, SNEGSKA (reference sequence). The CDR3 sequence is 11 residues long. Trimming left V 1 base short and J 5 bases short, with 5 bases between. The CDR3 DNA is TGCAGTGCTAGAGTGGGTGAGACCCAGTACTTC. Translated: CSARVGETQYF.

The chain links TRBV6-1 to TRBJ1-5, with TRBD1 as a possible D gene (6 bases). From germline, CDR1 is MNHNS and CDR2 SASEGT. With 5 bases removed from V and 4 bases from J, the gap between germline ends came to 12 bases. This CDR3 spans 14 amino acids. In DNA, the CDR3 is TGTGCCAGCAGTACAGGGATAGGGAATCAGCCCCAGCATTTT. Its protein is CASSTGIGNQPQHF.

This clonotype was recorded at least ten times. The V gene is TRBV2, the J gene TRBJ1-5; 10 bases are a match to TRBD1. Unmatched junction bases numbered 7, after V lost 4 bases and J lost 7 bases. From germline, CDR1 is SNHLY and CDR2 FYNNEI. The CDR3 runs 15 residues. The CDR3 DNA sequence: TGTGCCAGCAGTGGGGACAGGGGAGGGGGACAGCCCCAGCATTTT. The encoded protein is CASSGDRGGGQPQHF.

The rearrangement joins TRBV4-2 to TRBJ1-4, with D possibly being TRBD1 (5 bases). The germline gives CDR1 LGHNA, CDR2 YNFKEQ. Trimming removed 0 bases at V and 4 bases at J, with 12 bases between. The CDR3 runs 16 residues. The DNA of the CDR3 is TGTGCCAGCAGCCAAGAATTCGGGGGTGGTAATGAAAAACTGTTTTTT. Translation: CASSQEFGGGNEKLFF.